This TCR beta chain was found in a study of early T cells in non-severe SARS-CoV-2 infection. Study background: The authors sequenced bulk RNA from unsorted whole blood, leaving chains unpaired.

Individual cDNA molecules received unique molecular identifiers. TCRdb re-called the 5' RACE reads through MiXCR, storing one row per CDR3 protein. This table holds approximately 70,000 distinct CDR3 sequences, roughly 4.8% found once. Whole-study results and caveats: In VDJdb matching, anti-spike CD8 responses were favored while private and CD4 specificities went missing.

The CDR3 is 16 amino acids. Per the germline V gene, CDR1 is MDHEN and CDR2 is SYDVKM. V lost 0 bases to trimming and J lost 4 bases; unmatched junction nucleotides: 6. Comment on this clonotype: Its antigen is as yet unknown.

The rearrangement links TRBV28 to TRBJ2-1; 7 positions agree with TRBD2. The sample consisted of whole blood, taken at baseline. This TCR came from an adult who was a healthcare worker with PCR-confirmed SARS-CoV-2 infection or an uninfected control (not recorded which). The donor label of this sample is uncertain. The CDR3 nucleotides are TGTGCCAGCAGTTTATGGTCTGGCGGGGGTTACAATGAGCAGTTCTTC. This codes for CASSLWSGGGYNEQFF.